This TCR beta chain was sequenced for a study of PD-L1 blockade in urothelial cancer (TCRdb year 2017). Turning to the overall study: Every patient began therapy at some point between 2013 and 2015 and was given atezolizumab 1,200 mg intravenously every 3 weeks. About 90% of the roughly 29 patients were males with bladder-origin urothelial cancer, and about 65% of the roughly 30 reported a prior smoking history. An ECOG performance status of 0 or 1 was recorded for the patients, and 0 to 3 prior chemotherapy regimens had been received by the patients. Blood samples were analyzed at two time points: 3 weeks after treatment start (second dose) and 6 weeks after treatment start. Blood samples gave median yields of approximately 130,000 T cells and more than 80,000 unique TCRs, along with a median clonality of around 0.08. The study was an exploratory multi-omic analysis of somatic, immune and clinical correlates of response to PD-L1 blockade with atezolizumab in urothelial cancer. Pretreatment tumor samples, along with matched peripheral blood serially collected before and after atezolizumab treatment, were subjected to TCR sequencing. Progression-free survival longer than 6 months counted as durable clinical benefit, and TCR features were additionally tested against both progression-free and overall survival. In the same patients, whole exome sequencing and RNA sequencing of pretreatment tumors were performed in addition to TCR sequencing. Durable clinical benefit was achieved by nine patients and was not achieved by 20 patients. Pretreatment blood TCR-seq was available for fewer than 30 patients, at least one posttreatment blood collection was obtained for 24 patients, and tumor TCR-seq was available for 24 patients.

The intended sense of this specimen's time point label: peripheral blood 6 weeks after treatment start. A cohort of about 27 patients with locally advanced or metastatic urothelial carcinoma, treated at Memorial Sloan Kettering on a trial protocol, was included. Peripheral blood mononuclear cells were collected pretreatment and during treatment, at between 1 and 8 total time points per patient. The Qiagen DNeasy Blood extraction kit was used to purify genomic DNA from total PBMCs and tumor samples. PBMCs were collected pretreatment and during treatment and were isolated and stored as previously described. The germline V gene (reference sequence) sets CDR1 to SEHNR and CDR2 to FQNEAQ. There are 13 amino acids in the CDR3, from cysteine to phenylalanine inclusive. Only the CDR3 part of the read is kept: 39 bases, read in frame from the first base. Trimming costs V 5 bases and J 3 bases, and their ends lie 10 bases apart.

Worth noting for this clone: Its antigen target is currently unknown. Base quality data are lacking; no much larger clone is found one base away.

To estimate absolute template abundance from read counts, synthetic TCR analog templates were spiked into each PCR. TCRbeta CDR3 regions were amplified from genomic DNA with bias-controlled V and J gene primers using the immunoSEQ assay. Sequencing of rearranged TCRbeta segments was performed at approximately 20X coverage. Under the source paper's analysis protocol: Clustering was used to correct sequencing errors, and CDR3s were annotated against IMGT so that V, D and J genes could be assigned. Out-of-frame and stop-codon sequences were excluded, and only productive TCRbeta rearrangements were used in downstream analyses. Clonality was calculated as one minus the Shannon entropy normalized by the log of the number of unique productive sequences. Clones differing between time points or between blood and tumor were identified using Fisher's exact test with Benjamini-Hochberg correction, with an adjusted p below 0.01 applied as the threshold. Imported from immuneACCESS, the table was reduced by TCRdb to in-frame sequences with V and J called. These copies leave out some clones; in studies compared against another copy, an unresolved V gene accounts for under half, and the cause of the remainder is not known. V, J and clone size reflect that table, while D and trimming were determined from the DNA. The sample table contains 45,000 to 60,000 clones; only one count was recorded for 88% of them. The ten largest clonotypes hold 2.4% of the sample.

What the study reported, not specific to this receptor: Improved progression-free and overall survival was found to be associated with pretreatment peripheral blood TCR clonality below the median. Among patients with durable benefit, tumor-associated TCR clones showed greater expansion in peripheral blood 3 weeks after treatment started (n ≈ 20, p = 0.022). Because the sample size was small (n of about 29) and many exploratory analyses were performed, the results are intended to be hypothesis-generating.

The input for sequencing was PBMCs, taken around atezolizumab (anti-PD-L1) treatment. The chain is made from TRBV7-9 and TRBJ1-1; the D gene assignment is ambiguous. This receptor was taken from a man between 60 and 75 years old with urothelial cancer. The bases read TGTGCCAGCAGCACTCCCCGCTACACTGAAGCTTTCTTT. Translated, it gives CASSTPRYTEAFF.